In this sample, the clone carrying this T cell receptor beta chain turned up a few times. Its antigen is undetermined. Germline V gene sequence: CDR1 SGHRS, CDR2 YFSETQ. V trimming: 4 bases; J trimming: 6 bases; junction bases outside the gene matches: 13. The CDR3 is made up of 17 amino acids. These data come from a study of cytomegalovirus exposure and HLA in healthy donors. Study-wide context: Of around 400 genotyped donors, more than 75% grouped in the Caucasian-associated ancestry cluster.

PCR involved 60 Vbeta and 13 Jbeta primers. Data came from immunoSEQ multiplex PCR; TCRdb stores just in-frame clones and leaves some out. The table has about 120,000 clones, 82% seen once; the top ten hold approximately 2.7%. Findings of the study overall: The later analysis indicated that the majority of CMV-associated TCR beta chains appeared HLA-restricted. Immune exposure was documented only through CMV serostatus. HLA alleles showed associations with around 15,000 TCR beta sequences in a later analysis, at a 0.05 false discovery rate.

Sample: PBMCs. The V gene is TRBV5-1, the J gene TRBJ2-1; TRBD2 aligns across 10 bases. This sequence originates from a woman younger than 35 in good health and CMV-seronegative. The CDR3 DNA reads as TGCGCCAGCAGCGGGGAACTAGCGGGGCCCGCTTTCAATGAGCAGTTCTTC. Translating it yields CASSGELAGPAFNEQFF. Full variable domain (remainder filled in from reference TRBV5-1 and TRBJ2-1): KAGVTQTPRYLIKTRGQQVTLSCSPISGHRSVSWYQQTPGQGLQFLFEYFSETQRNKGNFPGRFSGRQFSNSRSEMNVSTLELGDSALYLCASSGELAGPAFNEQFFGPGTRLTVL.